This T cell receptor (beta chain) emerged from a study of cytotoxic CD8 clonotypes in ibrutinib-treated CLL. Whole-study context: Recorded responses included approximately 24 partial and 2 complete; following median roughly 74 months, roughly 15 stayed remitted and about 12 progressed. Whole-study findings and limits: Clonotypes that were public were uncommon, and they contracted or stayed stable on treatment.

In regard to this clone: Its antigen is not known.

Assay used: immunoSEQ multiplex PCR; TCRdb lists only in-frame clones, some missing. The sample has about 160,000 clones; around nine tenths are singletons. The CDR3 length is 14 residues. Germline CDR1 and CDR2: MNHEY and SVGAGI. V was clipped by 2 bases and J by 8 bases, with 13 bases between them. This TCR was sampled from a human donor with chronic lymphocytic leukemia. The sequenced sample was PBMCs, obtained at disease progression, from a patient treated with ibrutinib. This chain joins TRBV6-5 and TRBJ2-1; D remains ambiguous. The CDR3 sequence: CASSYRAMIDEQFF. The CDR3, as DNA: TGTGCCAGCAGTTACCGGGCCATGATCGATGAGCAGTTCTTC.